A selection of T cell receptor beta chains follows, all from one sample in a study of CD8 T cells in Susac syndrome. MiXCR, run by TCRdb on the immunoSEQ multiplex PCR reads, gives a single entry per CDR3 protein. Of roughly 140,000 distinct CDR3 sequences detected, approximately 96% appear once; the ten largest clones hold 0.16%. The sequenced sample was CD4+ T cells from PBMCs. These receptors all stem from a human donor with Susac syndrome. Both conserved end residues are part of each CDR3. Each record gives: clone size, J gene, D gene, V gene, CDR3 protein, CDR3 DNA. The D gene is left open where the match is weak. Not every row has a clone size; where given, it reads once, few, many or a size class.

- | TRBJ1-2 | - | TRBV2 | CASSEQGPGYGYTF | TGTGCCAGCAGTGAACAGGGGCCGGGTTATGGCTACACCTTC
- | TRBJ1-6 | - | TRBV2 | CASNEARGNSPLHF | TGTGCCAGCAACGAGGCTAGGGGAAATTCACCCCTCCACTTT
- | TRBJ1-1 | - | TRBV23-1 | CASSQGQGSDTEAFF | TGCGCCAGCAGTCAAGGGCAGGGGAGCGACACTGAAGCTTTCTTT
- | TRBJ2-2 | - | TRBV18 | CASSPDRNTGELFF | TGTGCCAGCTCACCGGACAGAAACACCGGGGAGCTGTTTTTT
- | TRBJ2-3 | - | TRBV5-1 | CASSDYARHADTQYF | TGCGCCAGCAGCGATTACGCGCGGCACGCTGATACGCAGTATTTT
- | TRBJ1-5 | - | TRBV7-8 | CASSFDINQPQHF | TGTGCCAGCAGCTTTGACATCAATCAGCCCCAGCATTTT
once | TRBJ1-2 | - | TRBV19 | CASSITGANYGYTF | TGTGCCAGTAGTATCACGGGGGCGAACTATGGCTACACCTTC
- | TRBJ2-1 | - | TRBV29-1 | CSVGQGSYNEQFF | TGCAGCGTTGGCCAGGGGAGTTACAATGAGCAGTTCTTC
- | TRBJ2-1 | - | TRBV14 | CASSPSGGFREQFF | TGTGCCAGCAGCCCGTCCGGGGGCTTTCGAGAGCAGTTCTTC
- | TRBJ2-3 | - | TRBV23-1 | CASLTGGGRGKTDTQYF | TGCGCCAGCCTTACCGGGGGTGGCAGGGGAAAGACAGATACGCAGTATTTT
- | TRBJ1-2 | TRBD1 | TRBV14 | CASSKDRKYGYTF | TGTGCCAGCAGCAAGGACAGGAAGTATGGCTACACCTTC
- | TRBJ2-5 | - | TRBV3-1 | CASSQAGGEQETQYF | TGTGCCAGCAGCCAAGCGGGGGGCGAACAAGAGACCCAGTACTTC
once | TRBJ1-2 | TRBD1 | TRBV18 | CASSPLPEDRENGYTF | TGTGCCAGCTCACCACTGCCCGAGGACAGGGAAAATGGCTACACCTTC
- | TRBJ2-1 | TRBD2 | TRBV20-1 | CSARISGGTNEQFF | TGCAGTGCTAGGATTAGCGGGGGGACGAATGAGCAGTTCTTC
once | TRBJ1-1 | TRBD1 | TRBV29-1 | CSVWDRGPVEAFF | TGCAGCGTTTGGGACAGGGGGCCGGTTGAAGCTTTCTTT
- | TRBJ2-5 | - | TRBV20-1 | CSARKFEPSGRKETQYF | TGCAGTGCTAGAAAGTTTGAACCGAGCGGGCGTAAAGAGACCCAGTACTTC
- | TRBJ2-5 | - | TRBV5-4 | CASSLVGDQETQYF | TGTGCCAGCAGCTTGGTGGGAGATCAAGAGACCCAGTACTTC
- | TRBJ2-2 | - | TRBV9 | CASSPHRVPGELFF | TGTGCCAGCAGCCCACACAGGGTCCCCGGGGAGCTGTTTTTT
- | TRBJ2-1 | TRBD2 | TRBV7-2 | CASRTSGGGQYNEQFF | TGTGCCAGCAGGACTAGCGGGGGGGGCCAATACAATGAGCAGTTCTTC
- | TRBJ2-7 | - | TRBV4-2 | CASSQERGSYEQYF | TGTGCCAGCAGCCAAGAGCGGGGCTCCTACGAGCAGTACTTC
- | TRBJ1-2 | - | TRBV5-1 | CASSLGTANYGYTF | TGCGCCAGCAGCTTGGGGACAGCTAACTATGGCTACACCTTC
- | TRBJ1-1 | TRBD1 | TRBV3-1 | CASTATGELGEAFF | TGTGCCAGCACCGCAACAGGGGAATTGGGTGAAGCTTTCTTT
- | TRBJ2-3 | - | TRBV12-3/TRBV12-4 | CASTFGADTQYF | TGTGCCAGCACCTTCGGGGCAGATACGCAGTATTTT
- | TRBJ1-2 | TRBD1 | TRBV12-3/TRBV12-4 | CASSLGQGLTYGYTF | TGTGCCAGCAGTCTTGGACAGGGGCTTACCTATGGCTACACCTTC
once | TRBJ2-2 | - | TRBV27 | CATSAEPRNGELFF | TGTGCCACCTCGGCGGAGCCTCGGAACGGGGAGCTGTTTTTT
- | TRBJ2-5 | TRBD2 | TRBV20-1 | CSAPGTSGGDETQYF | TGCAGTGCTCCTGGGACTAGCGGGGGCGACGAGACCCAGTACTTC
- | TRBJ1-5 | - | TRBV20-1 | CSATSGGRDQPQHF | TGCAGTGCTACAAGCGGGGGAAGGGATCAGCCCCAGCATTTT
once | TRBJ1-6 | - | TRBV2 | CASWGQSQGRGSPLHF | TGTGCCAGCTGGGGTCAGTCGCAGGGCCGGGGTTCACCCCTCCACTTT
- | TRBJ1-6 | - | TRBV14 | CASSQDSSPILHF | TGTGCCAGCAGCCAAGATAGCTCACCCATACTCCACTTT
once | TRBJ2-3 | - | TRBV19 | CASSSRSESDTQYF | TGTGCCAGTAGTTCCCGGTCGGAGTCTGATACGCAGTATTTT
- | TRBJ1-6 | - | TRBV9 | CASSTGGDSPLHF | TGTGCCAGCAGCACAGGAGGGGACTCACCCCTCCACTTT
- | TRBJ1-3 | - | TRBV19 | CATSNGNTIYF | TGTGCCACCAGCAACGGAAACACCATATATTTT
- | TRBJ2-1 | TRBD2 | TRBV14 | CASSQVFGAGNFYNEQFF | TGTGCCAGCAGCCAAGTTTTCGGAGCGGGGAACTTCTACAATGAGCAGTTCTTC
- | TRBJ1-1 | - | TRBV11-2 | CASSLTEVAFF | TGTGCCAGCAGCTTGACGGAGGTAGCTTTCTTT
- | TRBJ1-5 | TRBD1 | TRBV6-6 | CASHSGGNQPQHF | TGTGCCAGCCACTCAGGGGGGAATCAGCCCCAGCATTTT
- | TRBJ1-2 | - | TRBV9 | CASSVGQYGYTF | TGTGCCAGCAGCGTAGGGCAATATGGCTACACCTTC
- | TRBJ2-2 | - | TRBV29-1 | CSARITRSFNTGELFF | TGCAGCGCCAGAATCACTCGCTCGTTCAACACCGGGGAGCTGTTTTTT
- | TRBJ2-5 | TRBD1 | TRBV18 | CASSATTGDGTQYF | TGTGCCAGCTCAGCGACTACAGGGGACGGGACCCAGTACTTC
- | TRBJ1-2 | - | TRBV2 | CASPQGSYGYTF | TGTGCCAGCCCCCAGGGTAGCTATGGCTACACCTTC
few | TRBJ1-1 | TRBD1 | TRBV20-1 | CSARDFDRGGTEAFF | TGCAGTGCTAGAGATTTCGACAGGGGGGGCACTGAAGCTTTCTTT
- | TRBJ1-2 | - | TRBV28 | CASSTGRYGYTF | TGTGCCAGCAGTACCGGACGGTATGGCTACACCTTC
- | TRBJ1-6 | - | TRBV2 | CASSVVERNSPLHF | TGTGCCAGCAGTGTGGTAGAGCGGAATTCACCCCTCCACTTT
- | TRBJ2-3 | TRBD2 | TRBV20-1 | CSATRNSGGVSDTQYF | TGCAGTGCTACAAGGAATAGCGGGGGGGTTTCGGATACGCAGTATTTT
- | TRBJ1-4 | - | TRBV18 | CASSQWEATNEKLFF | TGTGCCAGCTCACAATGGGAAGCAACTAATGAAAAACTGTTTTTT
- | TRBJ1-6 | - | TRBV9 | CASSVHMSSYNSPLHF | TGTGCCAGCAGCGTACACATGAGCTCCTATAATTCACCCCTCCACTTT
- | TRBJ2-1 | TRBD2 | TRBV3-1 | CASSQGGLAGANEQFF | TGTGCCAGCAGCCAAGGGGGACTAGCGGGGGCCAATGAGCAGTTCTTC
- | TRBJ2-5 | - | TRBV20-1 | CSASTGVQYF | TGCAGTGCTAGCACGGGTGTCCAGTACTTC
- | TRBJ2-1 | - | TRBV20-1 | CSARDPPGGEQFF | TGCAGTGCTAGAGATCCCCCGGGTGGCGAGCAGTTCTTC
- | TRBJ2-7 | - | TRBV12-3/TRBV12-4 | CASSIDRNYEQYF | TGTGCCAGCAGTATTGACAGAAACTACGAGCAGTACTTC